These T cell receptor beta chains were read from a single sample in a study of OX40 agonist ivuxolimab in advanced cancers. Generated by immunoSEQ multiplex PCR, the TCRdb table keeps only in-frame clones and is missing some. The sample carries 63,000 or so clones, just over 85% recorded once. Material: CD4+ or CD8+ T cells sorted from blood, obtained in a trial of the OX40 agonist ivuxolimab. Receptor source: an adult with an advanced solid tumor such as melanoma, head and neck, liver or kidney cancer. The CDR3 runs from the conserved cysteine through the conserved F or W. Each record gives: D gene, clone size, J gene, V gene, CDR3 DNA, CDR3 protein. D genes are given only for firm matches. The size entry is marked missing in some rows and otherwise reads once, few, many or a size class.

D: TRBD1
size: NA
J: TRBJ1-2
V: TRBV2
DNA: TGTGCCAGCAGTGTCGGGACAGGGGGTGGCTATGGCTACACCTTC
CDR3: CASSVGTGGGYGYTF

D: NA
size: once
J: TRBJ2-7
V: TRBV11-2
DNA: TGTGCCAGCAGCCCACGGGACACCATCTACGAGCAGTACTTC
CDR3: CASSPRDTIYEQYF

D: NA
size: NA
J: TRBJ2-5
V: TRBV28
DNA: TGTGCCAGCAGTTTACCCCAGACACAAGAGACCCAGTACTTC
CDR3: CASSLPQTQETQYF

D: TRBD1
size: NA
J: TRBJ1-4
V: TRBV5-1
DNA: TGCGCCAGCAGCTTGGGACAGGGGGGAACTAATGAAAAACTGTTTTTT
CDR3: CASSLGQGGTNEKLFF

D: TRBD2
size: NA
J: TRBJ2-1
V: TRBV7-3
DNA: TGTGCCAGCAGTCGGACTAGCGGTTCCTACAATGAGCAGTTCTTC
CDR3: CASSRTSGSYNEQFF

D: TRBD2
size: NA
J: TRBJ2-1
V: TRBV7-9
DNA: TGTGCCAGCAGCTACCCCTCGGGGGGGGTAGACAATGAGCAGTTCTTC
CDR3: CASSYPSGGVDNEQFF

D: NA
size: NA
J: TRBJ2-4
V: TRBV11-2
DNA: TGTGCCAGCAGCTTGGCGATAGCAGACATTCAGTACTTC
CDR3: CASSLAIADIQYF

D: NA
size: NA
J: TRBJ2-7
V: TRBV5-5
DNA: TGTGCCAGCAGCTCGGACATTTCCTACGAGCAGTACTTC
CDR3: CASSSDISYEQYF

D: NA
size: once
J: TRBJ2-2
V: TRBV28
DNA: TGTGCCAGCGGATCCCCTAGCCTCCGGGTTTCCGGGGAGCTGTTTTTT
CDR3: CASGSPSLRVSGELFF

D: TRBD1
size: NA
J: TRBJ2-3
V: TRBV5-4
DNA: TGTGCCAGCAGCTTGCCCGGGACAGGGGGAGATACGCAGTATTTT
CDR3: CASSLPGTGGDTQYF

D: NA
size: few
J: TRBJ2-1
V: TRBV5-4
DNA: TGTGCCAGCAGCTTGGTCGTCTCGGATGAGCAGTTCTTC
CDR3: CASSLVVSDEQFF

D: TRBD1
size: NA
J: TRBJ1-4
V: TRBV9
DNA: TGTGCCAGCAGCCCGCACACACGGGACAGGACGAATGAAAAACTGTTTTTT
CDR3: CASSPHTRDRTNEKLFF

D: TRBD1
size: NA
J: TRBJ1-1
V: TRBV28
DNA: TGTGCCAGCAGTGACACAGGGGCGCTAATGAACACTGAAGCTTTCTTT
CDR3: CASSDTGALMNTEAFF

D: TRBD2
size: NA
J: TRBJ2-1
V: TRBV5-1
DNA: TGCGCCAGCAGCCGACTAGCGACCTCCTACAATGAGCAGTTCTTC
CDR3: CASSRLATSYNEQFF

D: NA
size: NA
J: TRBJ2-7
V: TRBV5-1
DNA: TGCGCCAGCAGCGCACAGGTTAGCTCCTACGAGCAGTACTTC
CDR3: CASSAQVSSYEQYF

D: NA
size: NA
J: TRBJ2-5
V: TRBV7-9
DNA: TGTGCCAGCAGTCTAGCGAGCGAGACCCAGTACTTC
CDR3: CASSLASETQYF

D: TRBD2
size: NA
J: TRBJ2-5
V: TRBV5-5
DNA: TGTGCCAGCAGCTTCGCCCCCAGAGCGGGAGGTCAAGAGACCCAGTACTTC
CDR3: CASSFAPRAGGQETQYF

D: TRBD1
size: NA
J: TRBJ1-2
V: TRBV7-2
DNA: TGTGCCAGCAGCTTAGGATTCCGAGCAGGGGGAGGCTACACCTTC
CDR3: CASSLGFRAGGGYTF

D: NA
size: once
J: TRBJ2-5
V: TRBV29-1
DNA: TGCAGCGTTGTCATAGAGACCCAGTACTTC
CDR3: CSVVIETQYF

D: NA
size: NA
J: TRBJ1-4
V: TRBV10-3
DNA: TGTGCCATCAGTGAGTCCCAGGGAGGGACTAATGAAAAACTGTTTTTT
CDR3: CAISESQGGTNEKLFF

D: NA
size: NA
J: TRBJ2-3
V: TRBV5-1
DNA: TGCGCCAGCAGCTTGGGGTTTAGCGGCACAGATACGCAGTATTTT
CDR3: CASSLGFSGTDTQYF

D: TRBD2
size: NA
J: TRBJ2-1
V: TRBV5-1
DNA: TGCGCCAGCAGCTTGGGCCCTAGCGGGGGGGCCGATGAGCAGTTCTTC
CDR3: CASSLGPSGGADEQFF

D: TRBD2
size: NA
J: TRBJ2-2
V: TRBV2
DNA: TGTGCCAGCAGATTACTAGCGGGGTCGGCAGGGGAGCTGTTTTTT
CDR3: CASRLLAGSAGELFF

D: NA
size: NA
J: TRBJ1-5
V: TRBV6-1
DNA: TGTGCCAGCAGTTGGACGAAGAATCAGCCCCAGCATTTT
CDR3: CASSWTKNQPQHF

D: NA
size: NA
J: TRBJ2-7
V: TRBV15
DNA: TGTGCCACCAGCAGAGATCGCTGGAGCTCCTACGAGCAGTACTTC
CDR3: CATSRDRWSSYEQYF

D: TRBD2
size: NA
J: TRBJ2-3
V: TRBV18
DNA: TGTGCCAGCTCACGGAGGACTAGCGGGAGCACAGATACGCAGTATTTT
CDR3: CASSRRTSGSTDTQYF

D: NA
size: NA
J: TRBJ1-1
V: TRBV28
DNA: TGTGCCAGCAAAAACGATCAGGGAGGTTTGAGTGAAGCTTTCTTT
CDR3: CASKNDQGGLSEAFF

D: TRBD2
size: NA
J: TRBJ2-5
V: TRBV9
DNA: TGTGCCAGCAGCCCGACGTCCAGCGGGGCACAAGAGACCCAGTACTTC
CDR3: CASSPTSSGAQETQYF

D: TRBD2
size: NA
J: TRBJ2-2
V: TRBV18
DNA: TGTGCCAGCTCACCTTTCACTAGCGGGAGCACCGGGGAGCTGTTTTTT
CDR3: CASSPFTSGSTGELFF